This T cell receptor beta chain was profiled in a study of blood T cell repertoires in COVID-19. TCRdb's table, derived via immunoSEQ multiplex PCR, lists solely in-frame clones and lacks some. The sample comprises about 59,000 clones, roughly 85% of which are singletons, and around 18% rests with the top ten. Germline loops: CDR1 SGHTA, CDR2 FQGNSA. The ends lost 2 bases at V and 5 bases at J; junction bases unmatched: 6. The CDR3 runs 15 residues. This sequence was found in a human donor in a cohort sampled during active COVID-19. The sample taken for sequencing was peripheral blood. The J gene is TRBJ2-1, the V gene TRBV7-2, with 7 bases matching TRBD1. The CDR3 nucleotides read TGTGCCAGCAGCTTATCGGGACAGAGAAACAATGAGCAGTTCTTC. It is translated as CASSLSGQRNNEQFF.